This TCR beta chain was captured in a study of tumor-infiltrating lymphocytes in primary liver carcinoma. The CDR3 runs to 15 residues. Per germline, CDR1 SGHVS and CDR2 FQNEAQ. Each 20-30 mg portion of unsorted bulk tissue served as the source for co-extraction of RNA and DNA. Findings and caveats of the study: It was observed that only about 7-25% of the top clones appeared in every one of the five tumor regions.

A word on this clonotype: Its antigen is undetermined. One end of the junction fails to match germline, which may point to a read error.

TCR beta cDNA was made from roughly 500 ng total RNA with a constant-region primer. Slightly modified ARM-PCR served as the procedure for the TCR beta libraries. These libraries came from three rounds of nested multiplex PCR. Rounds one and two of PCR, each of roughly 10 cycles, were primed with TRBV1-TRBV30 forward primers and a C-beta reverse primer. A single record per CDR3 protein comes from TCRdb applying MiXCR to the multiplex PCR reads. The table includes 95,000 to 100,000 distinct CDR3 sequences, around two thirds detected once. This receptor was obtained from a woman aged 55 to 70 with primary liver carcinoma and hepatitis B virus infection. The genes are TRBV7-8 and TRBJ2-3; TRBD2 might be the D (6 bases). The sequencing sample was made of liver tumor tissue from sampling region 2. Sample subset: tumor region T2, inferior pole. CDR3 residues: CASSWGDANTDTQYF. For the CDR3, the DNA is TGTGCCAGCAGCTGGGGGGACGCCAACACAGATACGCAGTATTTC.